This T cell receptor beta chain came from a study of cytomegalovirus exposure and HLA in healthy donors. The CDR3 consists of 18 residues. Trimming removed 2 bases from V and 0 bases from J, with 17 bases in between. Germline-derived CDR1 and CDR2 are MNHNS and SASEGT. Study conclusions and caveats: A few of the chains that were CMV-associated were confirmed in vitro to be specific for CMV antigens.

The repertoire was sequenced with immunoSEQ multiplex PCR; TCRdb's copy has only in-frame clones and lacks some. The profile covers roughly 330,000 clones, with 87% appearing a single time and more than 0.9% taken by the ten largest. As for this clone: Its antigen is currently unknown.

The receptor comes from a woman aged 25 to 39 in good health and CMV-seropositive. The specimen sequenced was PBMCs. The J gene is TRBJ1-3, the V gene TRBV6-1, with a weak D call TRBD1 (6 bases). The DNA for the CDR3 is TGTGCCAGCAGTGAAAGCGTGGGGGCGCCGCCCTCTGGAAACACCATATATTTT. Its translation: CASSESVGAPPSGNTIYF.